This TCR beta chain was recovered during a study of sequential checkpoint blockade in melanoma. In the study overall: TCRβ was sequenced from DNA of 91 pretreatment tumors. Over 20 patients had matched tumor biopsies before treatment and at week 13 after nivolumab or ipilimumab alone.

Repertoires were generated with immunoSEQ multiplex PCR, while TCRdb's copy carries only in-frame clones and drops some. Of around 710 clones in the sample, around 20% are singletons; the top ten hold around 20%. Treatment specified: randomized to nivolumab then ipilimumab (arm A) or the reverse (arm B). DNA-damaging chemotherapy had not been given to any patient beforehand. This clone is classed as medium-sized (0.01 to 0.1%). Germline assignment: CDR1 ENHRY and CDR2 SYGVKD. The CDR3 loop spans 15 amino acids. V shed 2 bases and J 0 bases; nucleotides not matched to a gene: 0. The rearrangement links TRBV10-3 to TRBJ2-1, with TRBD2 matching 8 bases. This specimen was tumor tissue (inferred from file names), taken from a patient given nivolumab and ipilimumab in sequence. The TCR was taken from a human donor with melanoma. The CDR3 bases are TGTGCCATCAGTGAGGCGGGGGGCTCCTACAATGAGCAGTTCTTC. This gives the protein CAISEAGGSYNEQFF.